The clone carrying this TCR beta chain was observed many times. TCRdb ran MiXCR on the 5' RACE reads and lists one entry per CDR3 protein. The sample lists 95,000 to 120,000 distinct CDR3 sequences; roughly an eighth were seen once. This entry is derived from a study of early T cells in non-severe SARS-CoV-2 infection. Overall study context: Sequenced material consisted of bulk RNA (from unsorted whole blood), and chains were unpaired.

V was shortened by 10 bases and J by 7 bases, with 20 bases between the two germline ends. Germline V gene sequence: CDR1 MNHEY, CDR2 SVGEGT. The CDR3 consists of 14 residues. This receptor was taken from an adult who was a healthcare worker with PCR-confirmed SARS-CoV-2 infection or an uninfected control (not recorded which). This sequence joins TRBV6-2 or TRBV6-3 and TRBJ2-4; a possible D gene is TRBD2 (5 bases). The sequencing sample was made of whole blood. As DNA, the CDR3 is TGTGCCATCACGAGCCGGGGTGGGGTGAACATTCAGTACTTC. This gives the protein CAITSRGGVNIQYF.